This record concerns one TCR beta chain sequence. Its antigen is unidentified. The source of the sample is a study of cytomegalovirus exposure and HLA in healthy donors. Study-wide results and caveats: In vitro data verified a few CMV-associated chains as specific for CMV antigens.

Assay used: immunoSEQ multiplex PCR; TCRdb lists only in-frame clones, some missing. The data show 110,000 or so clones, approximately 90% seen once. V lost 11 bases to trimming and J lost 5 bases, with 18 bases between them. The CDR3 has 13 amino acids. The germline V gene has CDR1 MNHNS and CDR2 SASEGT. This sequence originates from a man aged 18-30 years in good health and CMV-seropositive. Specimen: PBMCs. V gene TRBV6-1 combines with J gene TRBJ2-5; D is possibly TRBD2 (7 bases). CDR3 DNA sequence: TGTGCCCGTAGGGTGGGGGGGCTCGAGACCCAGTACTTC. Amino acid sequence: CARRVGGLETQYF.